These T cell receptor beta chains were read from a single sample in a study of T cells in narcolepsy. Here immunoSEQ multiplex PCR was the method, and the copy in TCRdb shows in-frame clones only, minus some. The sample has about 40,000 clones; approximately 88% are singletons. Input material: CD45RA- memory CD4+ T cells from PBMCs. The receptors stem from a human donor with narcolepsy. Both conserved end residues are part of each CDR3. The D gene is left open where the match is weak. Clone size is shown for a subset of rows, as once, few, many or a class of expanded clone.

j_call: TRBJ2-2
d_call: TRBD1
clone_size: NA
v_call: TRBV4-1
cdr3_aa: CASHLDRGVGELFF
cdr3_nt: TGCGCCAGCCATCTCGACAGGGGGGTCGGGGAGCTGTTTTTT

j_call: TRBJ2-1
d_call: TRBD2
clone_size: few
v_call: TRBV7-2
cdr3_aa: CASSNLGLAGNNEQFF
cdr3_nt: TGTGCCAGCAGCAACCTAGGGCTAGCGGGAAACAATGAGCAGTTCTTC

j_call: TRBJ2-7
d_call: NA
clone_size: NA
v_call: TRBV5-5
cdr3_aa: CASSHGASYEQYF
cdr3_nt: TGTGCCAGCAGCCATGGGGCATCCTACGAGCAGTACTTC

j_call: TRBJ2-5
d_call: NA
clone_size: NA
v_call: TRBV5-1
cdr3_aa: CASSSGTVGQETQYF
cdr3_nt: TGCGCCAGCAGCAGTGGGACGGTGGGACAAGAGACCCAGTACTTC

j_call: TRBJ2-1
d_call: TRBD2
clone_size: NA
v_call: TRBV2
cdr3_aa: CASSRNRGSNNNEQFF
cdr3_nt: TGTGCCAGCAGTAGGAATCGCGGGAGTAATAACAATGAGCAGTTCTTC

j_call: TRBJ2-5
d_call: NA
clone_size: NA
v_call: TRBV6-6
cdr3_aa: CASFTGPQETQYF
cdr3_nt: TGTGCCAGCTTTACCGGGCCCCAAGAGACCCAGTACTTC

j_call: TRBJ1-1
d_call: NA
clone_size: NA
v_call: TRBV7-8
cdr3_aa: CASTFGGRNTEAFF
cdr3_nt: TGTGCCAGTACCTTCGGGGGCAGGAACACTGAAGCTTTCTTT

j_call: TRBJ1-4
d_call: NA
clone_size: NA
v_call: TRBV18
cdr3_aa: CASSPEGGAFNEKLFF
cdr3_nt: TGTGCCAGCTCACCGGAGGGAGGGGCCTTTAATGAAAAACTGTTTTTT

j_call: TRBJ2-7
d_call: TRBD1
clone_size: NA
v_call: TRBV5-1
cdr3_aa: CASSLPRGRLDYEQYF
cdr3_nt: TGCGCCAGCAGCTTACCCAGGGGGCGATTGGACTACGAGCAGTACTTC

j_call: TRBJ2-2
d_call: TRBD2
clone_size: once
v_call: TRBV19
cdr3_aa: CASSADRTSGITGELFF
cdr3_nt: TGTGCCAGTAGTGCCGATAGGACTAGCGGTATAACCGGGGAGCTGTTTTTT